Below, 6 T cell receptor beta chains from the same sample are listed, as sequenced in a study of graft-versus-host responses after intestinal transplantation. Generated by immunoSEQ multiplex PCR, the TCRdb table keeps only in-frame clones and is missing some. The repertoire includes some 4,400 clones, approximately 30% of them detected once, and 4.7% sits in the top ten. The sequenced sample was alloreactive CD4+ T cells from a mixed lymphocyte reaction culture, obtained before intestinal transplant. This sample's subset: CFSE-low proliferating T cells sorted from roughly 6-day pre-transplant mixed lymphocyte reaction (GvH or HvG direction). All receptors come from a human patient who received an intestinal transplant.

By share of the sample, this clone is medium-sized. The chain has TRBV6-1 and TRBJ2-3; tentative D call: TRBD2 (7 bases). V shed 3 bases and J shed 15 bases, with 16 bases lying between them. Germline V gene sequence: CDR1 MNHNS, CDR2 SASEGT. CDR3 length equals 12 residues. Written as DNA, the CDR3 is TGTGCCAGCAGTGACTGGGGGGGGGCTTTATATTTT. It is translated as CASSDWGGALYF.

This clone was counted between two and nine times. The chain is built from TRBV5-4 and TRBJ2-1; no firm D call. V dropped 4 bases and J dropped 6 bases, with 8 bases sitting between them. The CDR3 covers 12 residues. Germline CDR1 and CDR2: SGHNT and YYREEE (reference sequence). The CDR3 region has the DNA TGTGCCAGCAGCGTTCAGGTCAATGAGCAGTTCTTC. This translates into CASSVQVNEQFF.

The rearrangement links TRBV5-1 to TRBJ1-1; D call uncertain. The CDR3 totals 11 residues. V lost 1 base and J lost 2, with 0 bases in between. Germline CDR1 is SGHRS and CDR2 is YFSETQ. CDR3 sequence reads: CASSLNTEAFF. The CDR3 bases are TGCGCCAGCAGCTTGAACACTGAAGCTTTCTTT.

In its sample, this clone is medium-sized (0.01 to 0.1%). The chain links TRBV5-4 to TRBJ2-1; TRBD2 aligns across 7 bases. The germline CDR1 and CDR2 sequences are SGHNT and YYREEE (reference sequence). This CDR3 is built from 14 residues. With 3 bases clipped from V and 0 bases from J, the junction kept 0 bases outside the gene matches. The CDR3 coding sequence is TGTGCCAGCAGCTGGACTAGCTCCTACAATGAGCAGTTCTTC. This gives the protein CASSWTSSYNEQFF.

The CDR3 is CASSLGLGGLTDTQYF. The CDR3 region has the DNA TGTGCCAGCAGCCTGGGACTCGGAGGGCTCACAGATACGCAGTATTTT. The genes are TRBV7-3 and TRBJ2-3, with D maybe TRBD2 (6 bases). Germline assignment: CDR1 SGHTA and CDR2 FQGTGA. V lost 5 bases, J lost 2 bases, and 17 bases lay in between. The CDR3 runs 16 residues.

In this sample, this clone is medium-sized. Other DNA sequences in this specimen translate into the identical CDR3. J is TRBJ1-6 and V is TRBV2, with TRBD1 as a possible D gene (6 bases). CDR1 is SNHLY and CDR2 is FYNNEI in the germline V gene. The CDR3 length is 15 residues. V was pared by 3 bases and J by 1 base, with 7 bases between. The CDR3 bases are TGTGCCAGCAGTGACAGGGGTTCCTATAATTCACCCCTCCACTTT. It encodes CASSDRGSYNSPLHF.